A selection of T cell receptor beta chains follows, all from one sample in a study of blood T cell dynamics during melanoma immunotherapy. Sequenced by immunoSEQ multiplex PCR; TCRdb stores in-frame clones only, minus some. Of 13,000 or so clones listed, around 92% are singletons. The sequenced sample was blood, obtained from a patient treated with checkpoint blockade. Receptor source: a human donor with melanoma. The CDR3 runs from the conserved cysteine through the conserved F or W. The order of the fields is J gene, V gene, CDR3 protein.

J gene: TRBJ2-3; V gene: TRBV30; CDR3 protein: CATTPAGAASTDTQYF
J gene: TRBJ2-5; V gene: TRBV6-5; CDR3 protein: CASSPGQTETQYF
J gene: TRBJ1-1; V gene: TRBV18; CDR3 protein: CASSKGSTEAFF
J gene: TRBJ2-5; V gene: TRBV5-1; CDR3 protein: CASSLGRGQEETQYF
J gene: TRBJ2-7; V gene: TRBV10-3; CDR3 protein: CAISPRTGNIGEQYF
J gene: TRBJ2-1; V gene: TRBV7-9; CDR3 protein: CASGASSYNEQFF
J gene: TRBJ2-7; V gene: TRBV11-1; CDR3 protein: CASSWTSGRYEQYF
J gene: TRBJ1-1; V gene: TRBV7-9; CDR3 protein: CASSLKGAGFRIPEAFF
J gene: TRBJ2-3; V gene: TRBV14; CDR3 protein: CASSHLFGPTDTQYF
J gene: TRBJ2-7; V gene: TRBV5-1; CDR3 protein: CASSPRTGVEQYF
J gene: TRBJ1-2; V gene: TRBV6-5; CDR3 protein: CASSYLPTNYGYTF
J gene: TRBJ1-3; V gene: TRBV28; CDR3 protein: CASSLLDTVRNTIYF
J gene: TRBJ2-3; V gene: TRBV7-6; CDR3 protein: CASSSTDTQYF
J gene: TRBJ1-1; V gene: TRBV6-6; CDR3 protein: CASSPRAGTEAFF
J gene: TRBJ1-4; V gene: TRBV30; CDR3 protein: CAWGQGSANEKLFF
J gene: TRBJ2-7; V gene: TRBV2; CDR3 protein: CASSEQGETYEQYF
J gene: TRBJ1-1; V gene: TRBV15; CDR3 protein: CATSSWTGRNTEAFF
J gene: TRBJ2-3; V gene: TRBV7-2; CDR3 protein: CASSFGLAGVFPTDTQYF
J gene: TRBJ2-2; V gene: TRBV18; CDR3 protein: CASSPEPTGTSNTGELFF
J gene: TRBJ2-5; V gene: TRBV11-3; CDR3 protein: CASSFGGDETQYF
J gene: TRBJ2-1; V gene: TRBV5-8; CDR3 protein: CASSLFENEQFF
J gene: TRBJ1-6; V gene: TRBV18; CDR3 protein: CASSPRTENNSPLHF